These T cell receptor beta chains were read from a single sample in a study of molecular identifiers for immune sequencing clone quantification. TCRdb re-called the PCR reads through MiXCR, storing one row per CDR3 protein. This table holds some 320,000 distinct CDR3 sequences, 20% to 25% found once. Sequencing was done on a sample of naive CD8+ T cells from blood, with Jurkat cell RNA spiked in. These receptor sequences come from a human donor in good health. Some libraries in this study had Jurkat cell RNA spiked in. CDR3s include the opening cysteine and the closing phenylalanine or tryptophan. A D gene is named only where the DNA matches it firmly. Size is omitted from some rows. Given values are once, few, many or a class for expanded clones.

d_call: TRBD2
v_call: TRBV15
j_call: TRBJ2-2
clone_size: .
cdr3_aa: CATSRDPATSMGSGGGLYTGELFF
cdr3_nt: TGTGCCACCAGCAGAGATCCGGCAACTTCCATGGGGAGCGGGGGGGGCCTCTATACCGGGGAGCTGTTTTTT

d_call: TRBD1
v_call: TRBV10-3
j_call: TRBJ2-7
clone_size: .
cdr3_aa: CATGTGQYEQYF
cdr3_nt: TGTGCCACCGGGACAGGGCAATACGAGCAGTACTTC

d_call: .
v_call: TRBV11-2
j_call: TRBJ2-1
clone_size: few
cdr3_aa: CASSFFGAYNEQFF
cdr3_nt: TGTGCCAGCAGCTTTTTTGGGGCATACAATGAGCAGTTCTTC

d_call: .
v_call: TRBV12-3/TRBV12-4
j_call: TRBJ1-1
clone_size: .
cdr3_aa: CASSPRQNTEAFF
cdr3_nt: TGTGCCAGCAGCCCAAGACAGAACACTGAAGCTTTCTTT

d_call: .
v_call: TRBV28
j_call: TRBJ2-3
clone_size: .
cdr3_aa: CASSLVRLQVRTDTQYF
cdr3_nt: TGTGCCAGCAGTTTAGTGCGTTTGCAGGTACGGACAGATACGCAGTATTTT

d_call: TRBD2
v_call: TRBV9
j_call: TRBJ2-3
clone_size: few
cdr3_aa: CASSGNVGLAGTDTQYF
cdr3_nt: TGTGCCAGCAGCGGGAATGTAGGACTAGCGGGAACAGATACGCAGTATTTT

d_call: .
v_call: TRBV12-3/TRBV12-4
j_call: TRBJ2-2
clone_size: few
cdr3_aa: CASSPPLANTGELFF
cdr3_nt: TGTGCCAGCAGTCCTCCCCTTGCGAACACCGGGGAGCTGTTTTTT

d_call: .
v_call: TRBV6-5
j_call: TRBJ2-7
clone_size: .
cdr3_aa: CASSYSSGVEQYF
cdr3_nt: TGTGCCAGCAGTTACTCGTCAGGGGTCGAGCAGTACTTC

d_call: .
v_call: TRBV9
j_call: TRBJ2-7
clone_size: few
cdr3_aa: CASSVGGTYEQYF
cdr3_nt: TGTGCCAGCAGCGTAGGTGGGACCTACGAGCAGTACTTC

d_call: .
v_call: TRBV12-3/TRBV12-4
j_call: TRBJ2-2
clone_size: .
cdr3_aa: CASSRDSSNTGELFF
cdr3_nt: TGTGCCAGCAGTCGGGACTCCTCGAACACCGGGGAGCTGTTTTTT

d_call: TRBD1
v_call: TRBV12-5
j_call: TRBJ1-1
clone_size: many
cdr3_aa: CASGLAGGFNTEAFF
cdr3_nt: TGTGCTAGTGGTTTGGCAGGGGGCTTTAACACTGAAGCTTTCTTT

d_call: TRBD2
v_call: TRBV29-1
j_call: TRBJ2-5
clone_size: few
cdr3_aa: CSVFPGLEGTQYF
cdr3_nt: TGCAGCGTTTTTCCGGGACTAGAGGGGACCCAGTACTTC

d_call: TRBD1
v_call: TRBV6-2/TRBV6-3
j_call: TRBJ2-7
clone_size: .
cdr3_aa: CASSYAFGTGLVEQYF
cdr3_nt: TGTGCCAGCAGTTATGCGTTTGGGACAGGGTTGGTCGAGCAGTACTTC

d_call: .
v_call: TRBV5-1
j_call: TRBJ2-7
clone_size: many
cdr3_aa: CASSLAFSVEDEQYF
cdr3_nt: TGCGCCAGCAGCTTGGCCTTTTCAGTTGAGGACGAGCAGTACTTC

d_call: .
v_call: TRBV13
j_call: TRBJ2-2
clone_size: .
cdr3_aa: CASSSMNTGELFF
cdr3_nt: TGTGCCAGCAGCAGCATGAACACCGGGGAGCTGTTTTTT

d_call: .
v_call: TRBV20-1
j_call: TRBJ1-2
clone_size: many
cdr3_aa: CSARDERFYGYTF
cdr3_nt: TGCAGTGCTAGAGATGAACGGTTCTATGGCTACACCTTC

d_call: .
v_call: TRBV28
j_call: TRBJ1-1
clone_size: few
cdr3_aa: CASSPDGGRTEAFF
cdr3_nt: TGTGCCAGCAGTCCGGACGGGGGGCGGACTGAAGCTTTCTTT

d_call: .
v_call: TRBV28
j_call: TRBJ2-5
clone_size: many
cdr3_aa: CASSSTDKETQYF
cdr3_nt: TGTGCCAGCAGTTCGACAGACAAAGAGACCCAGTACTTC

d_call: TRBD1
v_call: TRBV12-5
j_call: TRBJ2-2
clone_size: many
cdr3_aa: CASGYVGQVNTGELFF
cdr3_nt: TGTGCTAGTGGTTATGTTGGACAGGTTAACACCGGGGAGCTGTTTTTT

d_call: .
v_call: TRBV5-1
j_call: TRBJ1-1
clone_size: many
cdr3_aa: CASSEDQGWYTEAFF
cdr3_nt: TGCGCCAGCAGTGAGGATCAGGGATGGTACACTGAAGCTTTCTTT